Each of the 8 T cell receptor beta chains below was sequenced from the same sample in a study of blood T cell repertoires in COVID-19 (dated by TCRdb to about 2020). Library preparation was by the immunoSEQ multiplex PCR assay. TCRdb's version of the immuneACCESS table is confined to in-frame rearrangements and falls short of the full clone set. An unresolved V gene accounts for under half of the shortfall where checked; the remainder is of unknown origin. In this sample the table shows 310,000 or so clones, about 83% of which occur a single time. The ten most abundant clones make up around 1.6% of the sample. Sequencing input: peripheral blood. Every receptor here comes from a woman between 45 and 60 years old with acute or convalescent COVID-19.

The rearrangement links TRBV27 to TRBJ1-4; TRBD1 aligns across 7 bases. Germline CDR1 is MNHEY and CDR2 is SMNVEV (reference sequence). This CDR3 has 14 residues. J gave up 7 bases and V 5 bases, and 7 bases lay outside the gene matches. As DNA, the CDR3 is TGTGCCAGCAGTCCGTACAGGGGAGGTGAAAAACTGTTTTTT. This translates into CASSPYRGGEKLFF.

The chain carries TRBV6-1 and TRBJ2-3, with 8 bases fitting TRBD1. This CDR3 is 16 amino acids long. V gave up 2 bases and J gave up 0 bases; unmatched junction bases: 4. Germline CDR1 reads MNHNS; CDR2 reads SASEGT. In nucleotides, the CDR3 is TGTGCCAGCAGTGAAAGGTGGACAGGGAGCACAGATACGCAGTATTTT. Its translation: CASSERWTGSTDTQYF.

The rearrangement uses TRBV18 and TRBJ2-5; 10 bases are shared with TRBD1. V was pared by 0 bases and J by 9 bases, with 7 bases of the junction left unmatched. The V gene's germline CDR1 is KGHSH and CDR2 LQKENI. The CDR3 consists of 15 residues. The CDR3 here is CASSPPGQGIAAQYF. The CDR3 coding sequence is TGTGCCAGCTCACCACCGGGACAGGGGATCGCGGCCCAGTACTTC.

This CDR3 reads CASSEDWGPFF. CDR3 sequence (DNA): TGTGCCAGCAGCGAGGACTGGGGGCCGTTCTTC. V is TRBV2 and J is TRBJ2-1; D may be TRBD1 (6 bases). This CDR3 has 11 residues. V lost 6 bases to trimming and J lost 15 bases, with 15 bases between them. Germline assignment: CDR1 SNHLY and CDR2 FYNNEI.

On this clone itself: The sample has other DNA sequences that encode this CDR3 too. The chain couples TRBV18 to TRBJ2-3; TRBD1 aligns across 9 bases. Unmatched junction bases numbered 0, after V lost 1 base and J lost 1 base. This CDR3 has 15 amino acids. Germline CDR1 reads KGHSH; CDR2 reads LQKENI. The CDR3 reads CASSPRTGGTDTQYF. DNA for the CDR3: TGTGCCAGCTCACCACGGACAGGGGGCACAGATACGCAGTATTTT.

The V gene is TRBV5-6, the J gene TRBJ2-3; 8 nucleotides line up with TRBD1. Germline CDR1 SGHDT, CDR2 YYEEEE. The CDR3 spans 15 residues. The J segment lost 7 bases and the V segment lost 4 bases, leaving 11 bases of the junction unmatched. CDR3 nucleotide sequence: TGTGCCAGCAGCATGCGGGCAGGGGGCGTGAATACGCAGTATTTT. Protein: CASSMRAGGVNTQYF.

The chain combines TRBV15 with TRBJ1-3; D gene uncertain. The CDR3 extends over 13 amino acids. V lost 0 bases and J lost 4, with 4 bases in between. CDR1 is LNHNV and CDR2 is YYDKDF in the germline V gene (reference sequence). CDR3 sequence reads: CATSRDMGNTIYF. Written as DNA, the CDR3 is TGTGCCACCAGCAGAGATATGGGAAACACCATATATTTT.

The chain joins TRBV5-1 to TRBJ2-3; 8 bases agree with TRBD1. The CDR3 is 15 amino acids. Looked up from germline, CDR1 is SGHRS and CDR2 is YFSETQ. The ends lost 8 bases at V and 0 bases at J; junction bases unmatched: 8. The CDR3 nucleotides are TGCGCCAGTGATACAGGGGGATTTAGCACAGATACGCAGTATTTT. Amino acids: CASDTGGFSTDTQYF.